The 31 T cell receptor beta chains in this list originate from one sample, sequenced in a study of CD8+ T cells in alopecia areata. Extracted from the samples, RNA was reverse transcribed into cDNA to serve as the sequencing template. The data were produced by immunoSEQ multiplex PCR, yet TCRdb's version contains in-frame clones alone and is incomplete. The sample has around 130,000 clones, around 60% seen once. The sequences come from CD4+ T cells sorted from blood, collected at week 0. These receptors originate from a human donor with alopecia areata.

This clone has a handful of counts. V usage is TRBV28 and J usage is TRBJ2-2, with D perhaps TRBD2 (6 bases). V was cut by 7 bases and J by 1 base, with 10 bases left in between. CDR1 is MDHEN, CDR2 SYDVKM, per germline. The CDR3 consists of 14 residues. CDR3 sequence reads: CASTLGGNTGELFF. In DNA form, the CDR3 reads TGTGCCAGCACCCTGGGGGGGAACACCGGGGAGCTGTTTTTT.

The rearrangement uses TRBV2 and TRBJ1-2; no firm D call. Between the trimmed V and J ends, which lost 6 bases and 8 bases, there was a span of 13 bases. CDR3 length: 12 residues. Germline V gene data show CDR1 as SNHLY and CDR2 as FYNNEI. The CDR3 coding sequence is TGTGCCAGCAGACCGCTAATTTTAGGCTACACCTTC. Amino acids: CASRPLILGYTF.

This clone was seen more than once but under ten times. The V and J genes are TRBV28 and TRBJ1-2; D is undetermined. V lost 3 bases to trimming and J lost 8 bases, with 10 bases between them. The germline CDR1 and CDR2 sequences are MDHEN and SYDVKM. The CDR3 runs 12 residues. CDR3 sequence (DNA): TGTGCCAGCAGTTTTAGGCGGTCCGGCTACACCTTC. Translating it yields CASSFRRSGYTF.

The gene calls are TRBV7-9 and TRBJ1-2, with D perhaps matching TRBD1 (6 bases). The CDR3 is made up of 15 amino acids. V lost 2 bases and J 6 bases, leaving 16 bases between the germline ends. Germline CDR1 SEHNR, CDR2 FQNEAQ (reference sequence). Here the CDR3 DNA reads TGTGCCAGCAGCTTATATCCCATCAGGGACAATGGCTACACCTTC. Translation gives CASSLYPIRDNGYTF.

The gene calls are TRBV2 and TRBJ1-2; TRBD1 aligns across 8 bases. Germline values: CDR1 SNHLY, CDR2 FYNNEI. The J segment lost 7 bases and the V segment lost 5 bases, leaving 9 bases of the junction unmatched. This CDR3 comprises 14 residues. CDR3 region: CASSKKTGAFGYTF. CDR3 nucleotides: TGTGCCAGCAGTAAAAAGACAGGGGCGTTTGGCTACACCTTC.

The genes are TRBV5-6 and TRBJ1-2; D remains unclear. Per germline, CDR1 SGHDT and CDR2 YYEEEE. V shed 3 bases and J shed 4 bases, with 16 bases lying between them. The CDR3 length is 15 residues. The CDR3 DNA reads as TGTGCCAGCAGCTCCAGCGGGGTGGCCTTCTATGGCTACACCTTC. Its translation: CASSSSGVAFYGYTF.

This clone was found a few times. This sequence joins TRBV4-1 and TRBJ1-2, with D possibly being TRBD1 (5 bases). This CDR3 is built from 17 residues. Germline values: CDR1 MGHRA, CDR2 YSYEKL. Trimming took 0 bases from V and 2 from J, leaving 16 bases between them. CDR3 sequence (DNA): TGCGCCAGCAGCCAAGAACCCCCGAATCAGGGAAACTATGGCTACACCTTC. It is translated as CASSQEPPNQGNYGYTF.

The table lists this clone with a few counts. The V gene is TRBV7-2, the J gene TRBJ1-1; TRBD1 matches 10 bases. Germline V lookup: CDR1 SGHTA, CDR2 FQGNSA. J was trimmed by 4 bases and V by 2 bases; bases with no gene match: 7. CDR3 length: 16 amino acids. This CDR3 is CASSLTPGQGRTEAFF. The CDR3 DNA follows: TGTGCCAGCAGCTTAACGCCGGGACAGGGGCGCACTGAAGCTTTCTTT.

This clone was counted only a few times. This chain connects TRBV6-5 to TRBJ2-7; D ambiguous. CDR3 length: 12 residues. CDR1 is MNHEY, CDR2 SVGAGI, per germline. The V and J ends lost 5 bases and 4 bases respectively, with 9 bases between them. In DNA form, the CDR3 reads TGTGCCAGCAGTCAATCGCGGTACGAGCAGTACTTC. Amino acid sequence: CASSQSRYEQYF.

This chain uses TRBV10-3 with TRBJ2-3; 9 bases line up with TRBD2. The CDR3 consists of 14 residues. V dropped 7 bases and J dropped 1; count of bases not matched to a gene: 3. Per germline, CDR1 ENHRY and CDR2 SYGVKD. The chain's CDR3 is CAIKGGGGTDTQYF. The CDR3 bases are TGTGCCATCAAGGGCGGGGGGGGCACAGATACGCAGTATTTT.

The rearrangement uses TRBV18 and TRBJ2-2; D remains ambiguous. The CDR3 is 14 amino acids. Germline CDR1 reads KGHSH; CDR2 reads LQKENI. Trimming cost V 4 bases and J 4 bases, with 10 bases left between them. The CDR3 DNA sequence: TGTGCCAGCTCACTCGCGGATGTCACCGGGGAGCTGTTTTTT. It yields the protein CASSLADVTGELFF.

The CDR3 here is CASSVAARPGLAGEQQYF. CDR3 sequence (DNA): TGTGCCAGCAGCGTAGCTGCCCGACCGGGACTAGCGGGAGAACAGCAGTACTTC. The rearrangement joins TRBV9 to TRBJ2-7, with 14 bases that match TRBD2. The V gene's germline CDR1 is SGDLS and CDR2 YYNGEE. The CDR3 has 18 residues. Trimming at V came to 0 bases and at J to 8 bases, leaving 13 bases not matched to a gene.

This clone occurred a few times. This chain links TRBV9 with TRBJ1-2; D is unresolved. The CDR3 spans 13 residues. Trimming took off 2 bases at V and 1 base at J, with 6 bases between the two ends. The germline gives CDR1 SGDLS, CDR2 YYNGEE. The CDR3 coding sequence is TGTGCCAGCAGCGTTGACAATAACTATGGCTACACCTTC. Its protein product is CASSVDNNYGYTF.

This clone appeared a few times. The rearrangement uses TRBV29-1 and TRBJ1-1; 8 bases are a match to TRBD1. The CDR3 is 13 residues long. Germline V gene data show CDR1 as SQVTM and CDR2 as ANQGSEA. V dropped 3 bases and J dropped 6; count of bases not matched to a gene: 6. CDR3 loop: CSVDGQGGAEAFF. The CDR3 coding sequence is TGCAGCGTTGACGGACAGGGCGGCGCTGAAGCTTTCTTT.

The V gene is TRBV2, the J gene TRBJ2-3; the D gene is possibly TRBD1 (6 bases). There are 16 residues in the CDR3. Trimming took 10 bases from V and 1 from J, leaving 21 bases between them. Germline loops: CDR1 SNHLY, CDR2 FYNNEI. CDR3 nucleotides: TGTGCCACCCACAAAAACAGGGCACGCGGCACAGATACGCAGTATTTT. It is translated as CATHKNRARGTDTQYF.

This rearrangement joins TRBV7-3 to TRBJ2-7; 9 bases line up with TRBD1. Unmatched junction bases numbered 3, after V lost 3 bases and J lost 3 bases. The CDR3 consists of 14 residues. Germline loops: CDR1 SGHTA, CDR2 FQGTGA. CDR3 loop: CASSLGQGDYEQYF. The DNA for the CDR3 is TGTGCCAGCAGCTTGGGACAGGGTGACTACGAGCAGTACTTC.

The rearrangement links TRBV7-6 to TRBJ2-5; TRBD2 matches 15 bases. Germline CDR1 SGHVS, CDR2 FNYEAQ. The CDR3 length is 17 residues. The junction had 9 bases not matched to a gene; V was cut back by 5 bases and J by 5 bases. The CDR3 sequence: CASSPRTSGRAGETQYF. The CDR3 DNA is TGTGCCAGCAGCCCCCGGACTAGCGGGAGGGCCGGGGAGACCCAGTACTTC.

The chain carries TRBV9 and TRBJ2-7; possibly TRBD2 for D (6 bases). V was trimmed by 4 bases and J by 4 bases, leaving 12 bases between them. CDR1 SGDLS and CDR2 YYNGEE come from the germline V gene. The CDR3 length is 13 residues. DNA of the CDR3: TGTGCCAGCAGCCCTATCGGGGGTTACGAGCAGTACTTC. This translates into CASSPIGGYEQYF. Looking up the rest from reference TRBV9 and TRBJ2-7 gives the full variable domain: DSGVTQTPKHLITATGQRVTLRCSPRSGDLSVYWYQQSLDQGLQFLIQYYNGEERAKGNILERFSAQQFPDLHSELNLSSLELGDSALYFCASSPIGGYEQYFGPGTRLTVT.

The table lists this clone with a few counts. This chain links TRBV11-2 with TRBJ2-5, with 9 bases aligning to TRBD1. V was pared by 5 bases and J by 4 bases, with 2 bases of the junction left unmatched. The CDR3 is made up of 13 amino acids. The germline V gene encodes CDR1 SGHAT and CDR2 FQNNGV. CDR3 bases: TGTGCCAGCAGCATGGACAGGGGAGAGACCCAGTACTTC. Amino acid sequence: CASSMDRGETQYF.

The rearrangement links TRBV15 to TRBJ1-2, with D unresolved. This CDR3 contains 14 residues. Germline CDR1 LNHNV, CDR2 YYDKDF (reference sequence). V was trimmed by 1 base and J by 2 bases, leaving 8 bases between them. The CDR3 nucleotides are TGTGCCACCAGCAGAGGCGGGGTAAACTATGGCTACACCTTC. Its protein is CATSRGGVNYGYTF.

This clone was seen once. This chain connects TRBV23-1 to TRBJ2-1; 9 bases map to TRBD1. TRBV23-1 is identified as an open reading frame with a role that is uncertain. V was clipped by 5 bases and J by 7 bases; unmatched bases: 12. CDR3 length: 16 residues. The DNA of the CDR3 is TGCGCCAGCAGTAGGCCCCGGGACAGGGTGGGGAATGAGCAGTTCTTC. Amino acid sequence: CASSRPRDRVGNEQFF.

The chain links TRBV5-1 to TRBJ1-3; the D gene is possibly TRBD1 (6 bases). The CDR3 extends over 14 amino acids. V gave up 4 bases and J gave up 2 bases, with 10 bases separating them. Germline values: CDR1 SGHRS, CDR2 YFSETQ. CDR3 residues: CASSKGDTGNTIYF. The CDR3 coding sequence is TGCGCCAGCAGCAAAGGGGACACTGGAAACACCATATATTTT.

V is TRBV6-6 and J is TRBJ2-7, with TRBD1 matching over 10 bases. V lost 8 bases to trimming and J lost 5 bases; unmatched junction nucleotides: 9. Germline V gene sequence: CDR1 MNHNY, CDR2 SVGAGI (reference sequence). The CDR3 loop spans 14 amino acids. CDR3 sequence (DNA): TGTGCCAGCCTCCCGGGACAGGGGTTAGACGAGCAGTACTTC. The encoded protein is CASLPGQGLDEQYF.

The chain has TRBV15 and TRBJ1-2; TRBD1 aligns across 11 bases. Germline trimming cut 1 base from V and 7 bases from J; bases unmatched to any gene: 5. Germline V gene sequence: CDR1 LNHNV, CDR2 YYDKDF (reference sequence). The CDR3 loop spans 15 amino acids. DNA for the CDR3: TGTGCCACCAGCAGAGCGGGACAGGGGGGATTTGGCTACACCTTC. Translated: CATSRAGQGGFGYTF.

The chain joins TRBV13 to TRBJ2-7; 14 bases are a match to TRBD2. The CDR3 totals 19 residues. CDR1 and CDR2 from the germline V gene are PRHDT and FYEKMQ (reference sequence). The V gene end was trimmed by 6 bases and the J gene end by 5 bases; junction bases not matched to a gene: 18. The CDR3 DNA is TGTGCCAGCAGTCGGTCGAGGGACCGACTAGCGGGGGGGCCCCACGAGCAGTACTTC. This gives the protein CASSRSRDRLAGGPHEQYF.

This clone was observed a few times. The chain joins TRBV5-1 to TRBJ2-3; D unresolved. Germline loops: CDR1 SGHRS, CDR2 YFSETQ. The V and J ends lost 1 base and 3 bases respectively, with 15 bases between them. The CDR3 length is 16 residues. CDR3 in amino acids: CASSLLLLEETDTQYF. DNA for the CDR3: TGCGCCAGCAGCTTGCTTCTCTTAGAAGAAACAGATACGCAGTATTTT.

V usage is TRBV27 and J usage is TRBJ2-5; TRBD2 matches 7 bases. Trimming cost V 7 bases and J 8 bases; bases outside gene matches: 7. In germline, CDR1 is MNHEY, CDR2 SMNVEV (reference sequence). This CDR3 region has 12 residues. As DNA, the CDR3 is TGTGCCAGCACCACTTCGGGGGGAACCCAGTACTTC. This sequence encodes CASTTSGGTQYF.

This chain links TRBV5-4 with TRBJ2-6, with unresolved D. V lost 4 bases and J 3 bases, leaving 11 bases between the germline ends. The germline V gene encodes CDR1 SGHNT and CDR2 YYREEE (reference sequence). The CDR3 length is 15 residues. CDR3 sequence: CASSAFGVGANVLTF. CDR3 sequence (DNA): TGTGCCAGCAGCGCCTTTGGGGTTGGGGCCAACGTCCTGACTTTC.

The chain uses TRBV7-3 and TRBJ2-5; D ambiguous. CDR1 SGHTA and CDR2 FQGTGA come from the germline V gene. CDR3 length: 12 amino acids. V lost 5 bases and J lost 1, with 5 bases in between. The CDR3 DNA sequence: TGTGCCAGCAGCGCCGGCCAAGAGACCCAGTACTTC. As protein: CASSAGQETQYF.

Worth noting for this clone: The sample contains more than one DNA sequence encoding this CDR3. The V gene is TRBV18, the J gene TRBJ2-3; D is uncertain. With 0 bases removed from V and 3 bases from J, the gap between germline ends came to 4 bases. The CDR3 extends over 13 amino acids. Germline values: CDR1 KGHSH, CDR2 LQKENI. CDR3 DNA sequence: TGTGCCAGCTCACCACCCGTAACAGATACGCAGTATTTT. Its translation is CASSPPVTDTQYF. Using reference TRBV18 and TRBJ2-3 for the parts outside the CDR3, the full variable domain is NAGVMQNPRHLVRRRGQEARLRCSPMKGHSHVYWYRQLPEEGLKFMVYLQKENIIDESGMPKERFSAEFPKEGPSILRIQQVVRGDSAAYFCASSPPVTDTQYFGPGTRLTVL.

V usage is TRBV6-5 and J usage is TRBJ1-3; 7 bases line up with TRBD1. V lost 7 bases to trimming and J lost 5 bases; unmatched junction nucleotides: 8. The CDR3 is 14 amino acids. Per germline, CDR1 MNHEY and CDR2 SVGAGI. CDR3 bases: TGTGCCAGCAAACCGACAGGGCGCCGAAACACCATATATTTT. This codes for CASKPTGRRNTIYF.